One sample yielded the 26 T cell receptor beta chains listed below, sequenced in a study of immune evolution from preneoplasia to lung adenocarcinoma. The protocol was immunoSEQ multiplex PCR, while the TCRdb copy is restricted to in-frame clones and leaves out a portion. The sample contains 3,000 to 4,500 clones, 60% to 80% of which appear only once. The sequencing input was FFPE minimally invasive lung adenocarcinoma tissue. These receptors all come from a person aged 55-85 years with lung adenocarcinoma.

This chain's CDR3 is CASSWMGGAENGYTF. CDR3 bases: TGTGCCAGCAGCTGGATGGGGGGCGCCGAGAATGGCTACACCTTC. The chain links TRBV7-9 to TRBJ1-2; a possible D gene is TRBD1 (6 bases). The germline V and J ends were trimmed by 4 bases and 6 bases, with 18 bases remaining between them. CDR3 length equals 15 residues. Germline V gives CDR1 SEHNR, CDR2 FQNEAQ (reference sequence).

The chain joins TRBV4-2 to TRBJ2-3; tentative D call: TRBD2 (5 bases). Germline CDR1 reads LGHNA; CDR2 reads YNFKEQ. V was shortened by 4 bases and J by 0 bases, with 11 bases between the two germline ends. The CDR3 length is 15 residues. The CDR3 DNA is TGTGCCAGCAGCCGGACTTGGAAGAGCACAGATACGCAGTATTTT. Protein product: CASSRTWKSTDTQYF.

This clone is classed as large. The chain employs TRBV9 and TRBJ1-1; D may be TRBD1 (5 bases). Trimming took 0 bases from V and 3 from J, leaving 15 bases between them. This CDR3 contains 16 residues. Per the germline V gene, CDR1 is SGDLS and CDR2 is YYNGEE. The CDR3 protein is CASSVEGGTRYTEAFF. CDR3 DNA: TGTGCCAGCAGCGTAGAGGGCGGGACGAGGTACACTGAAGCTTTCTTT.

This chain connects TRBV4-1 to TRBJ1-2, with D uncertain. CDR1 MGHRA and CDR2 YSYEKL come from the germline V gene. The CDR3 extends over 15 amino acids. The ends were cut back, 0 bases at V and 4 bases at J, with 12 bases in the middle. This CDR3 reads CASSQDATGLYGYTF. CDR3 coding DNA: TGCGCCAGCAGCCAAGACGCGACGGGCCTCTATGGCTACACCTTC.

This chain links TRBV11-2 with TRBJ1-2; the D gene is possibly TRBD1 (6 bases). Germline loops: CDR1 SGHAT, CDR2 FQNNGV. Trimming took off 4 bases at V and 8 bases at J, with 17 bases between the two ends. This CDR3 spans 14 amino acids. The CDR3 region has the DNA TGTGCCAGCAGCTCCGGAACAGGGATCTTGGGCTACACCTTC. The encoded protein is CASSSGTGILGYTF.

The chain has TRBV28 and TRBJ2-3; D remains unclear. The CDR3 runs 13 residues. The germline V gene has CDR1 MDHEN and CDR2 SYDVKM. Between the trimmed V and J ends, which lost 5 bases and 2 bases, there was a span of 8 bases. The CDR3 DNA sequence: TGTGCCAGCAGTCCAGCCAACACAGATACGCAGTATTTT. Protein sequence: CASSPANTDTQYF.

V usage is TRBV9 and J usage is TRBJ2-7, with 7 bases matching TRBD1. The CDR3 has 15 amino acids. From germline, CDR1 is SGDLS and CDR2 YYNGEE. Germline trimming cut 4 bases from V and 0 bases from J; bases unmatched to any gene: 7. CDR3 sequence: CASSYGQAPSYEQYF. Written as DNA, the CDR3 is TGTGCCAGCAGCTACGGACAGGCCCCCTCCTACGAGCAGTACTTC.

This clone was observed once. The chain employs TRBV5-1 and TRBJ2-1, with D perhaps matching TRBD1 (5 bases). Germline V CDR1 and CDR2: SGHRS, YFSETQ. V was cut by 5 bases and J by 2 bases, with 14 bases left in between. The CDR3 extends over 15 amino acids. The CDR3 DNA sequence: TGCGCCAGCAGTCCGATGACAGCCACCTACAATGAGCAGTTCTTC. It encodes CASSPMTATYNEQFF.

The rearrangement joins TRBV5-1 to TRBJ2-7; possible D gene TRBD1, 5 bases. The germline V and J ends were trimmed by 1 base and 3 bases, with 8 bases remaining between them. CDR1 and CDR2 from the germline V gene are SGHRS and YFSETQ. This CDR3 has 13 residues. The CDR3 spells CASSLTQGYEQYF. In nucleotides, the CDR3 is TGCGCCAGCAGCTTGACGCAGGGCTACGAGCAGTACTTC.

For the CDR3, the DNA is TGTGCCAGCAGCTTAGATTTGGCGTCCGAGCAGTACTTC. Translating it yields CASSLDLASEQYF. The chain is built from TRBV11-2 and TRBJ2-7, with unresolved D. V gave up 0 bases and J gave up 6 bases, with 9 bases separating them. From germline, CDR1 is SGHAT and CDR2 FQNNGV. The CDR3 runs 13 residues.

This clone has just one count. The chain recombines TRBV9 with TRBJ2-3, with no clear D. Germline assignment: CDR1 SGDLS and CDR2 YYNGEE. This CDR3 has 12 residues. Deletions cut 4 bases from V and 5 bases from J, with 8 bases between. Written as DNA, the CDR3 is TGTGCCAGCAGCCTGGTGGGAGATACGCAGTATTTT. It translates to CASSLVGDTQYF.

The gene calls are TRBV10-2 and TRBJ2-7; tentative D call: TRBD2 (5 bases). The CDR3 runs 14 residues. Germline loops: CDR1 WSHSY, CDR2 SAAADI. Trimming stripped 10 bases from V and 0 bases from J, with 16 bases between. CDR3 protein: CATAVGVSSYEQYF. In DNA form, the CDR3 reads TGCGCCACCGCAGTCGGGGTCAGCTCCTACGAGCAGTACTTC.

CDR3 sequence (DNA): TGTGCCAGCAGCTCCGTTACGGGACAACAAGAGACCCAGTACTTC. Protein: CASSSVTGQQETQYF. The J gene is TRBJ2-5, the V gene TRBV11-1; perhaps TRBD1 as D (6 bases). V lost 4 bases and J 2 bases, leaving 14 bases between the germline ends. Germline lookup yields CDR1 SGHAT and CDR2 FQDESV (reference sequence). The CDR3 extends over 15 amino acids.

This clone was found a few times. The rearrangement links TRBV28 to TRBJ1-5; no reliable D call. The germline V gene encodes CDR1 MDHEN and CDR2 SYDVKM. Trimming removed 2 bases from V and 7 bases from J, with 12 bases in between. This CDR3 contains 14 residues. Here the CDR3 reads CASSLTDQAQPQHF. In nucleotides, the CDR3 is TGTGCCAGCAGTTTAACCGACCAGGCCCAGCCCCAGCATTTT.

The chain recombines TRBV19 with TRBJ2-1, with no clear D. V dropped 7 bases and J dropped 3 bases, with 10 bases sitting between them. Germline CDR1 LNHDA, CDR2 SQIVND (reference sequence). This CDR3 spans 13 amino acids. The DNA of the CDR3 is TGTGCCAGTAACGACTTGTACTACAATGAGCAGTTCTTC. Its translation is CASNDLYYNEQFF. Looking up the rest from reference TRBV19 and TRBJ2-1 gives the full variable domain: DGGITQSPKYLFRKEGQNVTLSCEQNLNHDAMYWYRQDPGQGLRLIYYSQIVNDFQKGDIAEGYSVSREKKESFPLTVTSAQKNPTAFYLCASNDLYYNEQFFGPGTRLTVL.

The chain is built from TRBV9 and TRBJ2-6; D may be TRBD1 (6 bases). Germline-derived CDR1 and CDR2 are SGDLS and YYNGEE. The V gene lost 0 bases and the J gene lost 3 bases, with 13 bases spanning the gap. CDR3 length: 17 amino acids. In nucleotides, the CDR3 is TGTGCCAGCAGCGTAGAATCTAGGGGGTATGGGGCCAACGTCCTGACTTTC. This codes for CASSVESRGYGANVLTF.

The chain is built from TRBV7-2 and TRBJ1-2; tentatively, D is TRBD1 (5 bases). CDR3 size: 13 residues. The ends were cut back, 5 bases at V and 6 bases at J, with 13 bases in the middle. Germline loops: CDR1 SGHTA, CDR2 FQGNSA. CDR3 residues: CASSPGDLHGYTF. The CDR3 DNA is TGTGCCAGCAGCCCCGGGGACCTTCATGGCTACACCTTC.

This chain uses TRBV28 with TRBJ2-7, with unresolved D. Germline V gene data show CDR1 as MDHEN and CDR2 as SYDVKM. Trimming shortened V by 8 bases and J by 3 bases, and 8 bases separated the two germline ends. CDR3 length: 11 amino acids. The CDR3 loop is CASWQNYEQYF. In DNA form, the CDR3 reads TGTGCCAGCTGGCAGAACTACGAGCAGTACTTC.

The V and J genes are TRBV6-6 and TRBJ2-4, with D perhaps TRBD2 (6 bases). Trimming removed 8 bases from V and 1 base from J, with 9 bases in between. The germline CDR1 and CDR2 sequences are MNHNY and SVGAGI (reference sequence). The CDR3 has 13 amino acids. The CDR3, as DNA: TGTGCCAGCGCCGCGGGGGCCAAAAACATTCAGTACTTC. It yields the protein CASAAGAKNIQYF.

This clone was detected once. Here the CDR3 DNA reads TGCAGCGTTGAAGTGCAAGGGGAAAAACTGTTTTTT. This codes for CSVEVQGEKLFF. This chain uses TRBV29-1 with TRBJ1-4; D uncertain. Looked up from germline, CDR1 is SQVTM and CDR2 is ANQGSEA. The CDR3 runs to 12 residues. V was pared by 1 base and J by 8 bases, with 8 bases between.

CDR3 sequence (DNA): TGCAGCGTTGCCTCCGGGACAGGGCCCGGGGAGACCCAGTACTTC. Amino acids: CSVASGTGPGETQYF. The genes are TRBV29-1 and TRBJ2-5, with TRBD1 identical over 9 bases. The V and J ends lost 4 bases and 5 bases, in that order; junction bases with no gene match: 11. This CDR3 region has 15 residues. Germline V gene sequence: CDR1 SQVTM, CDR2 ANQGSEA.

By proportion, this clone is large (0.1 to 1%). The CDR3 nucleotides read TGTGCCAGCAGAGACCTCGACGGCACTGAAGCTTTCTTT. Amino acid sequence: CASRDLDGTEAFF. This chain uses TRBV5-5 with TRBJ1-1, with D hard to call. V lost 5 bases and J lost 4, with 12 bases in between. The germline V gene encodes CDR1 SGHKS and CDR2 YYEKEE (reference sequence). CDR3 length: 13 residues.

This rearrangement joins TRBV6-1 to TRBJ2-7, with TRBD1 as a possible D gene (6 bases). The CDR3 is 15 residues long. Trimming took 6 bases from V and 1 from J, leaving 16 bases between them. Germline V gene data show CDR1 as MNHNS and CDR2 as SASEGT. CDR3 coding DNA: TGTGCCAGCAGCAGGGGTACGGACAGTTCCTACGAGCAGTACTTC. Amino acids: CASSRGTDSSYEQYF.

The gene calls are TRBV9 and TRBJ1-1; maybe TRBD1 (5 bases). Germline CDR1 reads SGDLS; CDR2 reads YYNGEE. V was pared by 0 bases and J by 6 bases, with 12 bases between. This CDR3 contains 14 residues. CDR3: CASSVAGFGAEAFF. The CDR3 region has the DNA TGTGCCAGCAGCGTAGCAGGGTTTGGCGCTGAAGCTTTCTTT.

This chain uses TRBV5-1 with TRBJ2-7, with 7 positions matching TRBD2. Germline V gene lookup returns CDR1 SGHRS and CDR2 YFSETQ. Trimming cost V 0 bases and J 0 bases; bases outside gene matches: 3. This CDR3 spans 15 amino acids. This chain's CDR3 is CASSLAGTNSYEQYF. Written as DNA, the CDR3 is TGCGCCAGCAGCTTGGCGGGGACTAACTCCTACGAGCAGTACTTC.

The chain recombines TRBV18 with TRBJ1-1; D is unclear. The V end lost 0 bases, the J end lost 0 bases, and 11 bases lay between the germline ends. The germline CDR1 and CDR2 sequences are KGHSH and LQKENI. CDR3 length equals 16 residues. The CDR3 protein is CASSPPNTVVNTEAFF. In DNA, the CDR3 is TGTGCCAGCTCACCACCGAACACAGTAGTGAACACTGAAGCTTTCTTT. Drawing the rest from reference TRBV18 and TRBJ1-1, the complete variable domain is NAGVMQNPRHLVRRRGQEARLRCSPMKGHSHVYWYRQLPEEGLKFMVYLQKENIIDESGMPKERFSAEFPKEGPSILRIQQVVRGDSAAYFCASSPPNTVVNTEAFFGQGTRLTVV.